The rows below give T cell receptor beta chains drawn from one sample of a study of T cell changes during pregnancy in multiple sclerosis. The data were produced by immunoSEQ multiplex PCR, yet TCRdb's version contains in-frame clones alone and is incomplete. Of tens of thousands of clones in the sample, approximately 92% were seen once. The sample here was peripheral blood, taken in the second trimester of pregnancy. The receptors were sampled from a female donor with multiple sclerosis, enrolled in a pregnancy study. Each CDR3 is given with its conserved first and last residue. A D gene is named only where the DNA matches it firmly. Rows give clone size only sometimes, using once, few, many, or a class for an expanded clone.

>-|TRBJ1-5|TRBV7-6|-
CASSPDRQLQPQHF
TGTGCCAGCAGCCCAGACAGACAACTTCAGCCCCAGCATTTT
>-|TRBJ1-1|TRBV6-5|once
CASSYLEGDTEAFF
TGTGCCAGCAGTTACTTAGAGGGCGACACTGAAGCTTTCTTT
>-|TRBJ1-5|TRBV19|-
CASSLIINQPQHF
TGTGCCAGTAGTCTAATAATCAATCAGCCCCAGCATTTT
>TRBD1|TRBJ1-2|TRBV2|-
CASSARGHNGYTF
TGTGCCAGCAGCGCCAGGGGGCATAATGGCTACACCTTC
>TRBD1|TRBJ2-7|TRBV5-4|-
CASSLGLGQGAIEQYF
TGTGCCAGCAGCTTGGGATTGGGACAGGGAGCTATAGAGCAGTACTTC
>TRBD2|TRBJ2-2|TRBV7-9|once
CASSLGTGAGANTGELFF
TGTGCCAGCAGCTTAGGGACTGGAGCGGGGGCGAACACCGGGGAGCTGTTTTTT
>-|TRBJ1-4|TRBV5-5|-
CASSQGLRTEKLFF
TGTGCCAGCAGCCAGGGCCTTCGTACTGAAAAACTGTTTTTT
>TRBD2|TRBJ2-7|TRBV6-1|-
CASSEGTSGSYEQYF
TGTGCCAGCAGTGAAGGGACTAGCGGCTCCTACGAGCAGTACTTC
>-|TRBJ1-3|TRBV27|-
CASSLGRGPGNTIYF
TGTGCCAGCAGTTTAGGCAGGGGACCAGGAAACACCATATATTTT
>TRBD1|TRBJ1-1|TRBV4-3|-
CASSQAGQGSGEAFF
TGCGCCAGCAGCCAAGCCGGACAGGGTAGCGGCGAAGCTTTCTTT
>-|TRBJ2-7|TRBV4-1|-
CASSQGYGSSYEQYF
TGCGCCAGCAGCCAAGGTTACGGGAGCTCCTACGAGCAGTACTTC
>-|TRBJ1-1|TRBV5-1|-
CASSPSGLGTEAFF
TGCGCCAGCAGCCCTTCAGGTTTGGGCACTGAAGCTTTCTTT
>-|TRBJ1-1|TRBV29-1|-
CSVEDPGTEAFF
TGCAGCGTTGAAGATCCCGGGACTGAAGCTTTCTTT
>-|TRBJ2-5|TRBV2|-
CASSDGRGYQETQYF
TGTGCCAGCAGTGATGGGAGGGGGTACCAAGAGACCCAGTACTTC
>-|TRBJ1-4|TRBV19|-
CASSMARGWEKLFF
TGTGCCAGTAGTATGGCCAGGGGTTGGGAAAAACTGTTTTTT
>-|TRBJ2-3|TRBV18|-
CASSPNHPTLTTTDTQYF
TGTGCCAGCTCACCAAACCATCCGACACTCACCACCACAGATACGCAGTATTTT
>TRBD2|TRBJ2-5|TRBV7-2|-
CASSLGTSGGRNQETQYF
TGTGCCAGCAGCTTAGGGACTAGCGGGGGCCGGAACCAAGAGACCCAGTACTTC
>-|TRBJ1-6|TRBV2|-
CASSGSPGGRPLDSPLHF
TGTGCCAGCAGTGGATCCCCGGGGGGAAGGCCCCTTGACTCACCCCTCCACTTT
>-|TRBJ2-1|TRBV7-2|-
CASSLGGRGYNEQFF
TGTGCCAGCAGCTTAGGTGGGCGTGGGTACAATGAGCAGTTCTTC
>TRBD2|TRBJ2-3|TRBV11-3|-
CASSPRTSGGALYF
TGTGCCAGCAGCCCTAGGACTAGCGGGGGGGCCTTGTATTTT